What follows are 25 T cell receptor beta chains derived from one specimen sequenced in a study of tumor and adjacent non-tumor tissue in lung cancer. The template was RNA from unsorted bulk tissue. The library came from three nested PCR rounds adapted from ARM-PCR protocols. TCRdb redid the calling of the multiplex PCR reads with MiXCR, one entry per CDR3 protein. The sample contains 120,000 or so distinct CDR3 sequences, about 80% of which appear only once. Sequencing was carried out using lung tumor tissue. These receptors came from a man aged 70-80 years with non-small cell lung cancer.

Comment on this clonotype: At one of its ends the junction is not consistent with the germline gene, which may arise from a read error. V is TRBV28 and J is TRBJ2-1; possible D gene TRBD1, 6 bases. CDR1 is MDHEN and CDR2 is SYDVKM in the germline V gene. This CDR3 region has 19 residues. The CDR3 sequence: CASSPTGGNRAFVYNVQFF. The CDR3 DNA follows: TGTGCCAGCAGTCCGACGGGCGGAAACAGGGCATTTGTCTACAATGTGCAGTTCTTC.

Regarding this clonotype: One end of the junction fails to match germline, which may point to a read error. The chain couples TRBV6-2 or TRBV6-3 to TRBJ2-2; a possible D gene is TRBD2 (5 bases). The CDR3 consists of 13 residues. The V gene's germline CDR1 is MNHEY and CDR2 SVGEGT. The CDR3 nucleotides are TGTGCCAGCACTACTAGATCCACCCGGGAGCTGTTTTTT. This codes for CASTTRSTRELFF.

A word on this clonotype: The junction departs from germline at one end; a sequencing error may be responsible. The chain links TRBV12-3 or TRBV12-4 to TRBJ2-7; D uncertain. This CDR3 has 11 residues. CDR3 residues: CASSLWIEQYF. Here the CDR3 DNA reads TGTGCCAGCAGTTTGTGGATCGAGCAATACTTC.

As for this clonotype: Possible read error: a much larger clone is one base away. The final CDR3 position lacks the conserved phenylalanine or tryptophan, pointing to a likely read error. The gene calls are TRBV28 and TRBJ2-7; D tentatively reads TRBD1 or TRBD2 (5 bases each). V was shortened by 7 bases and J by 0 bases, with 7 bases between the two germline ends. Germline CDR1 MDHEN, CDR2 SYDVKM. This CDR3 has 12 amino acids. This CDR3 reads CASTGTSYEQYL. CDR3 coding DNA: TGTGCCAGCACAGGGACCTCCTACGAGCAGTACTTA.

Remarks on this clonotype: This is likely a read error, given that the CDR3 carries no conserved phenylalanine or tryptophan at its end. The chain employs TRBV28 and TRBJ2-7; a possible D gene is TRBD2 (5 bases). Germline CDR1 MDHEN, CDR2 SYDVKM. This CDR3 is 15 amino acids long. V was shortened by 7 bases and J by 10 bases, with 26 bases between the two germline ends. The CDR3 DNA reads TGTGCCAGCACTTCCCGGCGGGCAGGAGCTTATGACCAGTACTTA. It specifies CASTSRRAGAYDQYL.

In its sample, this clonotype was seen once. As the CDR3 is not closed by the conserved phenylalanine or tryptophan, this likely results from a read error. This sequence joins TRBV11-3 and TRBJ2-1; D is perhaps TRBD2 (7 bases). The CDR3 length is 16 residues. Germline CDR1 and CDR2: SGHNT and YENEEA. In DNA form, the CDR3 reads TGTGCCTGCAGCTTAGATCTCACGGGGGGCTGGGGTGAGCAGTTCTTA. It yields the protein CACSLDLTGGWGEQFL.

The rearrangement uses TRBV5-1 and TRBJ1-2; 7 bases line up with TRBD1. CDR1 and CDR2 from the germline V gene are SGHRS and YFSETQ. The CDR3 has 18 residues. V gave up 3 bases and J gave up 0 bases; unmatched junction bases: 14. As DNA, the CDR3 is TGCGCCAGCAGCTCCCTACTTCTGGACAGGCGCTCTAACTATGGCTACACCTTC. It encodes CASSSLLLDRRSNYGYTF.

As to this clonotype: An end of the junction differs from the germline gene, which may be a read error. The chain couples TRBV4-1 to TRBJ2-5, with no clear D. CDR3 length: 14 residues. CDR1 and CDR2 (germline): MGHRA, YSYEKL. The CDR3 loop is CPSSQQWMQETQYF. The DNA of the CDR3 is TGCCCCAGTAGCCAACAGTGGATGCAAGAGACCCAGTACTTC.

In regard to this clonotype: The final CDR3 position lacks the conserved phenylalanine or tryptophan, pointing to a likely read error. Because the CDR3's place on the DNA is in doubt, the DNA is left out and the CDR3 is given as listed by TCRdb. The V call is TRBV29-1, the J call TRBJ1-1. Inclusive of both ends, the CDR3 amounts to 12 amino acids. From germline, CDR1 is SQVTM and CDR2 ANQGSEA. CDR3: CSVVAERPEASL.

The gene calls are TRBV10-3 and TRBJ2-2; D gene ambiguous. Germline loops: CDR1 ENHRY, CDR2 SYGVKD. The CDR3 loop spans 15 amino acids. This CDR3 reads CAIVTRASYTGELFF. The CDR3 DNA reads as TGTGCTATCGTTACAAGGGCAAGTTACACCGGGGAGCTGTTTTTT.

J is TRBJ1-5 and V is TRBV12-5; 7 positions match TRBD1. The J call may be faulty, since TRBJ2-3 better matches the DNA end. CDR1 LGHNT and CDR2 FRNRAP come from the germline V gene. This CDR3 contains 13 residues. This CDR3 is CASAQDRNQPQYF. CDR3 DNA sequence: TGTGCTAGTGCCCAGGACAGGAATCAGCCTCAGTATTTT.

Notes on this clonotype: At one boundary the junction diverges from the germline segment, which might be a read error. The V gene is TRBV11-3, the J gene TRBJ2-1; D is perhaps TRBD2 (7 bases). The CDR3 length is 16 residues. Germline CDR1 and CDR2: SGHNT and YENEEA. The CDR3 reads CTSSHEGGLGKNVQFF. In DNA, the CDR3 is TGTACCAGCAGCCACGAGGGGGGGCTGGGGAAAAATGTGCAGTTCTTC. The variable domain in full, completed from reference TRBV11-3 and TRBJ2-1, reads EAGVVQSPRYKIIEKKQPVAFWCNPISGHNTLYWYLQNLGQGPELLIRYENEEAVDDSQLPKDRFSAERLKGVDSTLKIQPAELGDSAVYLCTSSHEGGLGKNVQFFGPGTRLTVL.

Concerning this clonotype: A read error may account for a junction end that differs from germline. This sequence joins TRBV7-9 and TRBJ1-1; no clear D gene. Germline V gene data show CDR1 as SEHNR and CDR2 as FQNEAQ (reference sequence). This CDR3 has 13 residues. CDR3 in amino acids: CASNQRLNTEAFF. CDR3 sequence (DNA): TGTGCCAGCAACCAGAGGCTCAACACTGAGGCTTTCTTT.

For this clonotype: Here the CDR3 omits its conserved ending phenylalanine or tryptophan, so a read error is the likely source. This chain joins TRBV12-3 or TRBV12-4 and TRBJ2-4; the D gene could be TRBD1 or TRBD2 (7 bases each). With 6 bases removed from V and 0 bases from J, the gap between germline ends came to 18 bases. This CDR3 is 17 amino acids long. CDR3 region: CASSPNRGLLAKNIQYT. The CDR3 DNA follows: TGTGCCAGCAGCCCGAACAGGGGACTACTAGCCAAAAACATTCAGTACACC.

The rearrangement uses TRBV6-2 or TRBV6-3 and TRBJ2-1; 7 bases fit TRBD2. Germline assignment: CDR1 MNHEY and CDR2 SVGEGT. CDR3 length: 15 amino acids. V lost 5 bases and J lost 12; bases outside the gene matches: 16. The CDR3 DNA is TGTGCCAGCAGTCCGGGACTATGCAATACCAATCTGCAGTTCTTC. Translation gives CASSPGLCNTNLQFF.

About this clonotype: Its ends do not fully match the called genes, so a read error is possible. The V gene is TRBV4-3, the J gene TRBJ2-1; possibly TRBD2 for D (6 bases). The CDR3 sequence is 15 residues long. CDR1 LGHNA and CDR2 YSLEER come from the germline V gene. The CDR3 is CASSQAHSGGREQFF. CDR3 nucleotide sequence: TGCGCCAGCAGCCAAGCCCATAGCGGAGGAAGGGAGCAATTCTTC.

Notes on this clonotype: At one of its ends the junction is not consistent with the germline gene, which may arise from a read error. The V call is TRBV12-3 or TRBV12-4, the J call TRBJ1-2; no clear D. This CDR3 comprises 14 residues. CDR3 coding DNA: TGTGTCAGCAGTTTTGCGGTGAGCTTCCGTGGCTACACCTTC. As protein: CVSSFAVSFRGYTF.

As to this clonotype: A read error may produce the germline difference seen at one junction end. J is TRBJ2-1 and V is TRBV20-1; maybe TRBD2 (5 bases). This CDR3 contains 16 residues. Germline assignment: CDR1 DFQATT and CDR2 SNEGSKA (reference sequence). In DNA form, the CDR3 reads TGCAGTACTAAAGGTGCTCGGGCGGGCTCCTACATTGAGCAGTTCTTC. Translating it yields CSTKGARAGSYIEQFF.

The chain carries TRBV6-5 and TRBJ2-3; TRBD2 agrees at 12 bases. Per germline, CDR1 MNHEY and CDR2 SVGAGI. The CDR3 consists of 16 residues. CDR3 bases: TGTGTCAACAGTGACCCAGGACTAGCGGGACGAGATACGCAGTATTTT. Amino acid sequence: CVNSDPGLAGRDTQYF.

In the case of this clonotype: An end of the junction does not agree with germline; a read error may underlie this. The V gene is TRBV11-2, the J gene TRBJ1-4; D unresolved. The germline CDR1 and CDR2 sequences are SGHAT and FQNNGV. This CDR3 comprises 15 residues. The DNA of the CDR3 is TGTGCCAGCAGCAGAAATGGAACAAGTAATGAAAAATTGTTTTTT. The encoded protein is CASSRNGTSNEKLFF.

Worth noting for this clonotype: An end of the junction differs from the germline gene, which may be a read error. The chain links TRBV12-3 or TRBV12-4 to TRBJ2-3, with D tentatively TRBD2 (6 bases). CDR3 size: 14 residues. In DNA, the CDR3 is TGTGTCAGCAGGAGCGGCGGGGGCACAGATACGCAGTATTTT. Amino acid sequence: CVSRSGGGTDTQYF.

CDR3 loop: CASSLMLDTYNNQPQHF. Written as DNA, the CDR3 is TGTGCCAGCAGTTTAATGTTGGACACCTATAACAATCAGCCCCAGCATTTT. This rearrangement joins TRBV12-3 or TRBV12-4 to TRBJ1-5; tentatively, D is TRBD1 (5 bases). The CDR3 is made up of 17 amino acids. Trimming stripped 2 bases from V and 3 bases from J, with 17 bases between.

This clonotype was seen a few times. Lacking the conserved final phenylalanine or tryptophan, this CDR3 likely reflects a read error. In nucleotides, the CDR3 is TGTGCCAGCAGTTTAGGCACTACCCTATACGAGCAGTACCTC. Translation gives CASSLGTTLYEQYL. The genes are TRBV28 and TRBJ2-7; no definite D call. Germline V lookup: CDR1 MDHEN, CDR2 SYDVKM. The CDR3 contains 14 residues. The V and J ends lost 2 bases and 4 bases respectively, with 12 bases between them.

Notes on this clonotype: The DNA is left out, because the CDR3 cannot be placed on it with certainty; the CDR3 is given as TCRdb lists it. The gene calls are TRBV29-1 and TRBJ2-2; the D call in the table, TRBD2, was not verified against the DNA. The CDR3 numbers 14 amino acids, ends counted. Germline CDR1 reads SQVTM; CDR2 reads ANQGSEA. The CDR3 loop is CSADVAGGAGELLF.

This clonotype was counted many times. The chain is built from TRBV5-6 and TRBJ2-5; D call uncertain. Germline CDR1 is SGHDT and CDR2 is YYEEEE. V dropped 0 bases and J dropped 5 bases, with 8 bases sitting between them. CDR3 length: 13 amino acids. The CDR3 bases are TGTGCCAGCAGCTTGGGGGCGTGGGAGACCCAGTACTTC. It yields the protein CASSLGAWETQYF.